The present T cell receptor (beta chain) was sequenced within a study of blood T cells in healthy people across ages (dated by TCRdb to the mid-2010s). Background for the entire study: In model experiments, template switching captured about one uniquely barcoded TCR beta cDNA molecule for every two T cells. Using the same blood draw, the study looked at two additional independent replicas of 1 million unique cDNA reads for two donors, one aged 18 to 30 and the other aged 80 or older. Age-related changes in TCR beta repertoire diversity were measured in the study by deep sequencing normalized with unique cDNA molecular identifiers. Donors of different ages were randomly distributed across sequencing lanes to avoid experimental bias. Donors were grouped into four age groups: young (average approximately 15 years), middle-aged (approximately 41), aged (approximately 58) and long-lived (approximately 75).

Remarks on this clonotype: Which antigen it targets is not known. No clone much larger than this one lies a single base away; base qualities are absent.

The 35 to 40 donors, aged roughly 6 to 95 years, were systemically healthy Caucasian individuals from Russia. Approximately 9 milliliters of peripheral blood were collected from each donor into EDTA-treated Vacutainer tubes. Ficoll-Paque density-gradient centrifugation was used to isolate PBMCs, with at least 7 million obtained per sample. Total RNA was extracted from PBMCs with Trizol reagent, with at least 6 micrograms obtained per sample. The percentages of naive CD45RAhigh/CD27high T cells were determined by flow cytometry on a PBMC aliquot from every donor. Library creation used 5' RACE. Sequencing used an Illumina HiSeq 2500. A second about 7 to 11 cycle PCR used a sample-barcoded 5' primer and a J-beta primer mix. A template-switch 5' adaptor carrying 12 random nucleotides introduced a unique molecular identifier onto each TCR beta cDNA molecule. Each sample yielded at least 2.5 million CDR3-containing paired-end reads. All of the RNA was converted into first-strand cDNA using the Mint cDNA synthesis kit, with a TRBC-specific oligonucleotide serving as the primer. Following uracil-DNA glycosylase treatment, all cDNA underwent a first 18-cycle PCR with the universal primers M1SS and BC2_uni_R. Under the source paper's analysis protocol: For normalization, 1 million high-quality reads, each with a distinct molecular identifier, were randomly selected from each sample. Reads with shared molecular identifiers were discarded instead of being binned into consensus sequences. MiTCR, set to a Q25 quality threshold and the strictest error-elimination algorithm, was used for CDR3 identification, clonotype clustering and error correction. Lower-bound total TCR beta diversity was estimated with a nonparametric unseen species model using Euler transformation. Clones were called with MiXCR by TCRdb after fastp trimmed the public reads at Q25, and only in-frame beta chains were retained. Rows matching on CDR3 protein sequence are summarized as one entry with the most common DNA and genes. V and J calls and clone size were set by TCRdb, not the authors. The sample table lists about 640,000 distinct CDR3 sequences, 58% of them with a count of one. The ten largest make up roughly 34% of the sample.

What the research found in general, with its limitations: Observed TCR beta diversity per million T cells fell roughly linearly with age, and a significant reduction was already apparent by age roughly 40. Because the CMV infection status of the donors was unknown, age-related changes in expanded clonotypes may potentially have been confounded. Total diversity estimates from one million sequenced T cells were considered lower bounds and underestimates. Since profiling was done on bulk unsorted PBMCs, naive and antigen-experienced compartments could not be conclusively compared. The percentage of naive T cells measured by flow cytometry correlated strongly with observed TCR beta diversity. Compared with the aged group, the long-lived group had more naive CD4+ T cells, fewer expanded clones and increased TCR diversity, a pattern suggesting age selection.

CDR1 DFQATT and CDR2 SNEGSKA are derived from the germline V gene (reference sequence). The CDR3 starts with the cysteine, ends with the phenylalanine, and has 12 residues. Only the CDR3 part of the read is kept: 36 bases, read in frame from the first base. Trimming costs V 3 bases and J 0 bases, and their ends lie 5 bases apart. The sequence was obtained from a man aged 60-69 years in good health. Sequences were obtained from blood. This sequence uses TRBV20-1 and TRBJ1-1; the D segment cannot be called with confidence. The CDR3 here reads CSASRVNTEAFF. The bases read TGCAGTGCTAGTCGGGTGAACACTGAAGCTTTCTTT.